Shown below are 15 T cell receptor beta chains from a single sample sequenced in a study of shared T cell receptors in the human thymus (dated by TCRdb to about 2021). The library was generated by the immunoSEQ multiplex PCR assay. TCRdb re-hosts the immuneACCESS table, in-frame sequences only. Its copies lack some clones; in the studies checked, an unresolved V gene accounts for under half of them, and the cause for the rest is not known. This sample gives about 660,000 clones in total; around 87% of them show up just once. The ten largest clones represent 0.0095% to 0.012% of the sample. A further study also used this sample, focusing on human thymus T cells.

Input material: thymocytes. These receptor sequences come from a boy younger than two with a congenital heart defect. Donor details come from another sample of the same person, matched by shared clones.

This chain links TRBV11-2 with TRBJ2-7; 9 bases agree with TRBD2. The CDR3 length is 17 residues. Per the germline V gene, CDR1 is SGHAT and CDR2 is FQNNGV. J gave up 6 bases and V 2 bases, and 14 bases lay outside the gene matches. CDR3 loop: CASSLPTSRAGGCEQYF. The CDR3 region has the DNA TGTGCCAGCAGCTTACCTACTTCCAGAGCGGGAGGCTGCGAGCAGTACTTC.

The CDR3 loop is CASSPLGEGDEQYF. The CDR3 DNA reads TGCGCCAGCAGCCCGCTGGGAGAGGGAGACGAGCAGTACTTC. The chain is built from TRBV4-3 and TRBJ2-7; tentatively, D is TRBD2 (5 bases). Germline CDR1 is LGHNA and CDR2 is YSLEER. This CDR3 spans 14 amino acids. Trimming removed 4 bases from V and 5 bases from J, with 15 bases in between.

This chain connects TRBV4-1 to TRBJ1-2, with D possibly matching TRBD1 (5 bases). V was shortened by 0 bases and J by 4 bases, with 12 bases between the two germline ends. CDR1 is MGHRA, CDR2 YSYEKL, per germline. The CDR3 covers 15 residues. The CDR3 protein is CASSQERGLGYGYTF. In DNA form, the CDR3 reads TGCGCCAGCAGCCAAGAAAGGGGCCTTGGCTATGGCTACACCTTC.

This chain joins TRBV11-3 and TRBJ2-7; 7 bases agree with TRBD1. J lost 4 bases, V lost 5 bases, and 11 bases had no gene match. The CDR3 is 15 amino acids. Germline V gives CDR1 SGHNT, CDR2 YENEEA. CDR3 sequence: CASSPARRGLYEQYF. CDR3 bases: TGTGCCAGCAGCCCCGCTCGTAGGGGGCTGTACGAGCAGTACTTC.

V and J are TRBV19 and TRBJ2-1, with 12 bases lining up with TRBD2. Germline trimming cut 2 bases from V and 7 bases from J; bases unmatched to any gene: 21. The CDR3 runs 21 residues. Germline CDR1 and CDR2: LNHDA and SQIVND (reference sequence). The CDR3 DNA is TGTGCCAGTAGTATAAAGAAAGGGCCCACTGGCCTAGCGGGAGGGAGGAATGAGCAGTTCTTC. This gives the protein CASSIKKGPTGLAGGRNEQFF. Based on the CDR3 plus reference TRBV19 and TRBJ2-1, the full variable domain is DGGITQSPKYLFRKEGQNVTLSCEQNLNHDAMYWYRQDPGQGLRLIYYSQIVNDFQKGDIAEGYSVSREKKESFPLTVTSAQKNPTAFYLCASSIKKGPTGLAGGRNEQFFGPGTRLTVL.

This chain links TRBV4-3 with TRBJ2-5, with 9 bases matching TRBD2. With the DNA end fitting TRBJ2-7 better, the J assignment may be wrong. The germline gives CDR1 LGHNA, CDR2 YSLEER. The CDR3 sequence is 16 residues long. The CDR3 DNA reads TGCGCCAGCAGCCAAACCATAGCGGGAGAATCCTACGAGCAGTACTTC. Translated: CASSQTIAGESYEQYF.

V usage is TRBV6-5 and J usage is TRBJ2-7, with D possibly being TRBD1 (5 bases). Per germline, CDR1 MNHEY and CDR2 SVGAGI. The CDR3 runs to 15 residues. V was cut by 8 bases and J by 1 base, with 18 bases left in between. CDR3 protein: CASGAPTELSYEQYF. In nucleotides, the CDR3 is TGTGCCAGCGGGGCCCCGACAGAGTTATCCTACGAGCAGTACTTC.

V usage is TRBV5-8 and J usage is TRBJ1-4; maybe TRBD1 (5 bases). The CDR3 spans 16 residues. Between the trimmed V and J ends, which lost 2 bases and 1 base, there was a span of 12 bases. Germline V lookup: CDR1 SGHTS, CDR2 YDEGEE. The CDR3 sequence is CASSFRRGGTNEKLFF. CDR3 in DNA: TGTGCCAGCAGCTTTCGGAGGGGAGGAACTAATGAAAAACTGTTTTTT.

The rearrangement joins TRBV28 to TRBJ1-1, with unresolved D. Germline V CDR1 and CDR2: MDHEN, SYDVKM. Trimming cost V 3 bases and J 4 bases, with 21 bases left between them. This CDR3 region has 17 residues. CDR3 DNA: TGTGCCAGCAGTTTGGTAGCCGGGGAAGAGCGCGGCACTGAAGCTTTCTTT. This gives the protein CASSLVAGEERGTEAFF.

The rearrangement joins TRBV6-4 to TRBJ1-3; 10 positions agree with TRBD1. The germline V gene has CDR1 MRHNA and CDR2 SNTAGT. The CDR3 runs 23 residues. The V and J ends lost 4 bases and 0 bases, in that order; junction bases with no gene match: 24. The DNA of the CDR3 is TGTGCCAGCAGTGCCTCACGGGACAGGGGTGACCCATTTACGAGCTCCTCTGGAAACACCATATATTTT. It encodes CASSASRDRGDPFTSSSGNTIYF.

This clone was counted a single time. The chain combines TRBV11-2 with TRBJ2-1; TRBD1 matches 8 bases. The CDR3 covers 15 residues. Looked up from germline, CDR1 is SGHAT and CDR2 is FQNNGV. V shed 1 base, J shed 2 bases, and the junction held 1 base outside the gene matches. The CDR3 DNA follows: TGTGCCAGCAGCTTAGGGACAGGGACCTACAATGAGCAGTTCTTC. Translated, it gives CASSLGTGTYNEQFF.

V gene TRBV4-1 combines with J gene TRBJ1-1; 10 bases fit TRBD1. With 4 bases clipped from V and 6 bases from J, the junction kept 11 bases outside the gene matches. Germline V gene sequence: CDR1 MGHRA, CDR2 YSYEKL. This CDR3 contains 16 residues. The CDR3 here is CASSRKRWDRGPEAFF. CDR3 DNA: TGCGCCAGCAGCCGGAAGAGGTGGGACAGGGGCCCTGAAGCTTTCTTT.

The chain has TRBV6-5 and TRBJ1-1; weak D call: TRBD1 (6 bases). This CDR3 is 15 amino acids long. V lost 0 bases to trimming and J lost 4 bases, with 12 bases between them. Germline V gives CDR1 MNHEY, CDR2 SVGAGI. The CDR3 sequence: CASSYSRGGGTEAFF. CDR3 nucleotide sequence: TGTGCCAGCAGTTACTCGAGAGGGGGGGGCACTGAAGCTTTCTTT.

This sequence joins TRBV27 and TRBJ1-2; 8 bases are shared with TRBD1. The CDR3 has 17 amino acids. The J segment lost 1 base and the V segment lost 5 bases, leaving 12 bases of the junction unmatched. Germline V gene sequence: CDR1 MNHEY, CDR2 SMNVEV (reference sequence). The CDR3 DNA follows: TGTGCCAGCAGTCACGTAAGAACAGGGGGTGGTAACTATGGCTACACCTTC. It codes for CASSHVRTGGGNYGYTF.

This clone was counted once. The chain employs TRBV28 and TRBJ2-1; 11 positions match TRBD2. The V and J ends lost 2 bases and 0 bases, in that order; junction bases with no gene match: 12. The CDR3 contains 20 residues. In germline, CDR1 is MDHEN, CDR2 SYDVKM. The chain's CDR3 is CASSLSPSTSGRYSYNEQFF. The DNA for the CDR3 is TGTGCCAGCAGTTTAAGCCCCTCTACTAGCGGGAGATACTCCTACAATGAGCAGTTCTTC. Drawing the rest from reference TRBV28 and TRBJ2-1, the complete variable domain is DVKVTQSSRYLVKRTGEKVFLECVQDMDHENMFWYRQDPGLGLRLIYFSYDVKMKEKGDIPEGYSVSREKKERFSLILESASTNQTSMYLCASSLSPSTSGRYSYNEQFFGPGTRLTVL.